These 6 T cell receptor beta chains share one sample of origin, sequenced in a study of cytomegalovirus exposure and HLA in healthy donors. Amplification used 60 Vbeta primers and 13 Jbeta primers. This table comes from immunoSEQ multiplex PCR, and its TCRdb copy is limited to in-frame clones, with some not included. Among some 140,000 clones listed, approximately 85% were seen once. The specimen was PBMCs. These receptors all come from a woman younger than 45 in good health and CMV-seropositive.

V and J are TRBV13 and TRBJ2-1; D gene unclear. The CDR3 is 11 amino acids. The V end was cut by 5 bases, the J end by 7 bases, with 6 bases between. Germline CDR1 is PRHDT and CDR2 is FYEKMQ (reference sequence). The CDR3 bases are TGTGCCAGCAGCCTCCAGAATGAGCAGTTCTTC. This gives the protein CASSLQNEQFF.

The chain couples TRBV30 to TRBJ1-5; weak D call: TRBD1 (5 bases). The V gene lost 1 base and the J gene lost 3 bases, with 7 bases spanning the gap. Germline CDR1 and CDR2: GTSNPN and SVGIG (reference sequence). The CDR3 is 13 residues long. CDR3 DNA: TGTGCCTGGAGTGGGGGCTACAATCAGCCCCAGCATTTT. Translated: CAWSGGYNQPQHF.

A few counts support this clone. The V and J genes are TRBV6-6 and TRBJ2-1; D remains ambiguous. The germline V gene has CDR1 MNHNY and CDR2 SVGAGI (reference sequence). V lost 0 bases to trimming and J lost 3 bases, with 6 bases between them. This CDR3 has 14 residues. This CDR3 reads CASSYSTNYNEQFF. The CDR3 DNA reads as TGTGCCAGCAGTTACTCAACTAACTACAATGAGCAGTTCTTC.

The rearrangement links TRBV16 to TRBJ1-2; 10 bases are a match to TRBD1. The CDR3 length is 16 residues. CDR1 is KGHSY and CDR2 is FQNENV in the germline V gene. V trimming: 2 bases; J trimming: 5 bases; junction bases outside the gene matches: 8. CDR3 protein: CASSQTESGQGYGYTF. The CDR3 coding sequence is TGTGCCAGCAGCCAAACCGAATCGGGACAGGGGTATGGCTACACCTTC.

For the CDR3, the DNA is TGTGCCAGCAGCGGACCCCACCTCAGTGGAGCTGGTGGCTACACCTTC. This sequence encodes CASSGPHLSGAGGYTF. The chain is built from TRBV9 and TRBJ1-2; D gene uncertain. Germline V gene data show CDR1 as SGDLS and CDR2 as YYNGEE. V dropped 3 bases and J dropped 7 bases, with 22 bases sitting between them. This CDR3 is built from 16 residues.

This chain uses TRBV5-1 with TRBJ2-3; a weak D match, TRBD2 (5 bases). CDR3 length equals 15 residues. CDR1 is SGHRS and CDR2 is YFSETQ in the germline V gene. V shed 0 bases and J shed 5 bases, with 13 bases lying between them. The CDR3 sequence: CASSLADVGKDTQYF. The CDR3 coding sequence is TGCGCCAGCAGCTTGGCCGATGTCGGGAAAGATACGCAGTATTTT.